The source of this T cell receptor (beta chain) is a study of blood T cell repertoires in COVID-19. About the study: Samples of COVID-19 (acute and convalescent) were obtained from the United States, Italy and Spain. The analysed material was cDNA or gDNA that came from T cells, B-cell-depleted T cells, or PBMCs.

Authors' data handling: Amplification with reference gene primers provided the estimates of nucleated cell counts. TCRdb's table, derived via immunoSEQ multiplex PCR, lists solely in-frame clones and lacks some. The V and J calls and clone size are taken from that table; D and trimming were inferred from the DNA. The sample shows about 380,000 clones, 85% of them seen only once. V shed 0 bases and J 6 bases; nucleotides not matched to a gene: 6. This CDR3 region has 16 residues. Germline V CDR1 and CDR2: SGHRS, YFSETQ. The source material was peripheral blood. This chain joins TRBV5-1 and TRBJ2-7; TRBD2 matches 13 bases. The sequence derives from a woman aged 18-35 years with acute or convalescent COVID-19. The CDR3 here is CASSLGLAGGDLEQYF. The CDR3, as DNA: TGCGCCAGCAGCTTGGGACTAGCGGGAGGTGATCTCGAGCAGTACTTC.